These 4 T cell receptor beta chains were all obtained from the same sample, sequenced in a study of control samples from healthy donors and cancer patients. Sequencing was performed with immunoSEQ multiplex PCR; in TCRdb, only in-frame clones are kept and a portion is missing. This table holds 90,000 to 110,000 clones, 90% found once. Sequenced material: blood. Receptors were obtained from a human donor in good health. The donor label of this sample is uncertain.

This clone was detected once. This rearrangement joins TRBV21-1 to TRBJ1-3. TRBV21-1 is recorded as a pseudogene. The CDR3 extends over 16 amino acids. The CDR3 coding sequence is TGTGCCAGCAGCAAAAGAGGGTTCTCCGGTGGTAACACCATATATTTT. It specifies CASSKRGFSGGNTIYF.

J is TRBJ2-5 and V is TRBV19; 11 bases line up with TRBD2. This CDR3 is 16 amino acids long. Losses at the gene ends were 3 bases for V and 6 bases for J; bases not matched to a gene: 9. Germline V CDR1 and CDR2: LNHDA, SQIVND (reference sequence). The CDR3 loop reads CASSIPGLAGSKTQYF. The CDR3 coding sequence is TGTGCCAGTAGTATCCCAGGACTAGCGGGTTCGAAGACCCAGTACTTC. Looking up the rest from reference TRBV19 and TRBJ2-5 gives the full variable domain: DGGITQSPKYLFRKEGQNVTLSCEQNLNHDAMYWYRQDPGQGLRLIYYSQIVNDFQKGDIAEGYSVSREKKESFPLTVTSAQKNPTAFYLCASSIPGLAGSKTQYFGPGTRLLVL.

The chain joins TRBV25-1 to TRBJ2-3, with 11 bases lining up with TRBD2. Germline V gene data show CDR1 as MGHDK and CDR2 as SYGVNS. The V segment lost 5 bases and the J segment 1 base; nucleotides outside the gene matches: 8. CDR3 length equals 17 residues. The CDR3 DNA reads TGTGCCAGCAGTAAGGTAGCGGGGGGGCGCGGCACAGATACGCAGTATTTT. Translation gives CASSKVAGGRGTDTQYF.

The rearrangement links TRBV11-2 to TRBJ1-1; 9 nucleotides align to TRBD1. Germline CDR1 reads SGHAT; CDR2 reads FQNNGV. The CDR3 runs to 15 residues. V lost 7 bases, J lost 6 bases, and 12 bases stayed unmatched. CDR3 sequence: CASTNTGQGGPEAFF. The CDR3 DNA is TGTGCCAGCACCAATACGGGACAGGGAGGCCCTGAAGCTTTCTTT.